This TCR beta chain appears in the sequencing data of a study of T-cell reconstitution after alpha-beta-depleted transplantation in children (dated by TCRdb to about 2016). Looking at the study overall: Using TCR repertoire profiling, the study followed T-cell immune reconstitution in a quantitative way in children after TCRalphabeta/CD19-depleted allogeneic hematopoietic cell transplantation.

A few counts support this clonotype. Its antigen is still unknown. No base-level quality is on record; no much larger clone is a single base apart. The library came from PCR. TCRdb lists the instrument as Illumina HiSeq 2500. To normalize quantification of the TCRbeta repertoire, the TCR libraries were built with molecular barcoding that relied on unique molecular identifiers. Clones were called with MiXCR by TCRdb after fastp trimmed the public reads at Q25, and only in-frame beta chains were retained. When rows share a CDR3 protein, they turn into one entry using the most common DNA and genes. The sample records about 610,000 distinct CDR3 sequences, about 10% of which are singletons. The ten largest make up less than 4.5% of the sample. CDR3 length: 17 amino acids, cysteine to phenylalanine. Just CDR3 DNA is preserved here, 51 bases in frame from base 1. The V end loses 3 bases and the J end loses 0 bases, and a stretch of 15 bases separates them. Via the germline V gene, CDR1 is LGHNA and CDR2 YSLEER.

Specimen: PBMCs from the stem cell graft donor, collected from the stem cell graft. This receptor chain uses TRBV4-3 and TRBJ2-1, with the D gene possibly TRBD1 or TRBD2, each one fitting 5 bases. This clonotype originated in a human donor who donated a stem cell graft to a child with acute myeloid leukemia. For the CDR3, the sequence is CASSQYTRDASYNEQFF. Read as DNA, the sequence is TGCGCCAGCAGCCAGTATACCCGGGACGCCTCCTACAATGAGCAGTTCTTC.